Sequencing of this T cell receptor (beta chain) was carried out in a study of post-analysis software for immune sequencing data. Study in general: Relapsing-remitting, secondary progressive and progressive-relapsing multiple sclerosis courses were included.

Germline CDR1 reads SQVTM; CDR2 reads ANQGSEA. V gave up 0 bases and J gave up 0 bases, with 24 bases separating them. The CDR3 has 20 amino acids. Carried by the TCR beta cDNA libraries were unique molecular identifiers. TCRdb reanalysed the PCR reads using MiXCR and keeps one entry per CDR3 protein. The profile covers roughly 650,000 distinct CDR3 sequences, with 55% to 60% appearing a single time and 10% to 12% taken by the ten largest. Study-wide results and caveats: Controls had lower frequencies than patients of roughly five TRBV segments, which included TRBV5-6, TRBV5-1 and TRBV20-1.

This clonotype has a handful of counts. Its antigen is unidentified. Sequenced material: blood. The receptor comes from a girl aged 2 to 9 with multiple sclerosis. V is TRBV29-1 and J is TRBJ1-5; TRBD1 might be the D (6 bases). In DNA form, the CDR3 reads TGCAGCGTTGAAGAGTTAAGGACCGGGGGGCGGGGGTTTAGCAATCAGCCCCAGCATTTT. Encoded protein: CSVEELRTGGRGFSNQPQHF.